The entry below gives a single T cell receptor (beta chain) sequence along with its context. Its antigen is undetermined. These data belong to a study of CD8 T cells in Susac syndrome. General study points: It was acknowledged by the study that relatively few individuals were included in its TCR sequencing and HLA analysis.

The authors carried out high-throughput sequencing of TCR beta. They applied it to CD8+ and CD4+ T cells obtained from blood. As controls, healthy donors matched for age and sex were used. Germline-derived CDR1 and CDR2 are LGHNA and YNFKEQ. V dropped 5 bases and J dropped 2 bases, with 5 bases sitting between them. The CDR3 sequence is 12 residues long. Reverse transcription of about 0.5 to 1 ug RNA was performed with random hexamers. Amplification of the TCR beta CDR3 was carried out by immunoSEQ multiplex PCR, which spanned a total of 54 Vbeta and 13 Jbeta segments. MiXCR was run by TCRdb on the immunoSEQ multiplex PCR reads, yielding one entry per CDR3 protein. The sample comprises over 95,000 distinct CDR3 sequences, about 90% of which are singletons, and 0.11% to 0.15% rests with the top ten.

This receptor was taken from a human donor in good health. This chain connects TRBV4-2 to TRBJ2-3; D gene ambiguous. The sequenced material came from CD4+ T cells from PBMCs. The CDR3 loop is CASSLTTDTQYF. In DNA, the CDR3 is TGTGCCAGCAGCTTGACCACAGATACGCAGTATTTT.